The rows below give T cell receptor beta chains drawn from one sample of a study of blood T cells in healthy people across ages. From the 5' RACE reads, TCRdb called clonotypes with MiXCR, one entry per CDR3 protein. Of over 950,000 distinct CDR3 sequences listed, just over 50% are singletons. Sequences were obtained from blood. All receptors come from a woman aged 60-70 years in good health. Each CDR3 is given with its conserved first and last residue. D genes are given only for firm matches. Expanded clones are given a class, and other clones once, few, many or no size at all.

clone_size j_call d_call v_call cdr3_aa cdr3_nt
NA TRBJ2-3 TRBD2 TRBV20-1 CSSSGFFTDTQYF TGCAGTTCTAGCGGATTTTTCACAGATACGCAGTATTTT
NA TRBJ2-4 NA TRBV6-1 CASSEAPSRPQYF TGTGCCAGCAGTGAAGCGCCGTCCAGGCCTCAGTACTTC
NA TRBJ2-5 TRBD2 TRBV6-5 CASSYSPSGEETQYF TGTGCCAGCAGTTACTCGCCTAGCGGAGAAGAGACCCAGTACTTC
few TRBJ2-6 NA TRBV7-2 CASTKSAGANVLTF TGTGCCAGCACAAAAAGTGCTGGGGCCAACGTCCTGACTTTC
NA TRBJ2-5 NA TRBV28 CASSSRAFRVPETQYF TGTGCCAGCAGTTCACGGGCCTTCAGAGTCCCCGAGACCCAGTACTTC
NA TRBJ2-1 NA TRBV29-1 CSVDSPGSGEQFF TGCAGCGTTGACTCGCCGGGGTCAGGTGAGCAGTTCTTC
few TRBJ2-7 TRBD1 TRBV4-1 CASSQDQDRRTYEQYF TGCGCCAGCAGCCAAGACCAGGACAGGCGCACCTACGAGCAGTACTTC
NA TRBJ1-2 NA TRBV10-3 CATGAEGRGYTF TGTGCCACTGGGGCTGAGGGGCGTGGCTACACCTTC
once TRBJ2-1 NA TRBV7-9 CASSLGTVEFF TGTGCCAGCAGCTTAGGCACAGTGGAGTTCTTC
NA TRBJ2-5 NA TRBV6-2/TRBV6-3 CASSPIGQETQYF TGTGCCAGCAGCCCTATAGGACAAGAGACCCAGTACTTC
NA TRBJ2-7 NA TRBV7-7 CASSLGGGQNYEQYF TGTGCCAGCAGCTTAGGAGGTGGTCAGAACTACGAGCAGTACTTC
NA TRBJ2-2 NA TRBV29-1 CSVVGPEGTGELFF TGCAGCGTTGTAGGGCCAGAAGGCACCGGGGAGCTGTTTTTT
NA TRBJ2-2 NA TRBV6-6 CASRPDSTGELFF TGTGCCAGCAGACCTGACAGCACCGGGGAGCTGTTTTTT
NA TRBJ2-2 NA TRBV27 CASTRDAIALKKKPGELFF TGTGCCAGCACACGGGACGCGATAGCATTAAAAAAAAAACCCGGGGAGCTGTTTTTT
NA TRBJ2-1 TRBD2 TRBV9 CASSPRGTSLFYEQFF TGTGCCAGCAGCCCCAGAGGGACTAGTTTATTCTATGAGCAGTTCTTC
NA TRBJ2-1 NA TRBV5-1 CASSLEGLLGNEQFF TGCGCCAGCAGCTTGGAAGGCCTACTTGGCAATGAGCAGTTCTTC
once TRBJ2-3 TRBD2 TRBV20-1 CSARVPAGGTDTQYF TGCAGTGCTAGAGTTCCAGCGGGAGGGACAGATACGCAGTATTTT
NA TRBJ1-2 NA TRBV5-6 CASSRPLLGGYTF TGTGCCAGCAGCCGGCCTCTTTTAGGTGGCTACACCTTC
NA TRBJ2-3 NA TRBV4-3 CASSQDLLGGGTDTQYF TGCGCCAGCAGCCAAGATCTTTTAGGTGGGGGCACAGATACGCAGTATTTT
few TRBJ2-3 TRBD2 TRBV9 CASSVAGLAADTQYF TGTGCCAGCAGCGTAGCGGGACTAGCGGCAGATACGCAGTATTTT
few TRBJ2-1 TRBD1 TRBV6-2/TRBV6-3 CASSFRDRGVLVVDNEQFF TGTGCCAGCAGTTTCCGGGACAGGGGGGTACTAGTGGTGGACAATGAGCAGTTCTTC
NA TRBJ2-3 TRBD2 TRBV3-1 CASSQSGLAGVVTDTQYF TGTGCCAGCAGCCAGTCGGGACTAGCGGGAGTTGTAACAGATACGCAGTATTTT
NA TRBJ2-1 TRBD2 TRBV5-1 CASRLAEEAYNEQFF TGCGCCAGCAGACTAGCGGAGGAAGCCTACAATGAGCAGTTCTTC
NA TRBJ2-5 NA TRBV3-1 CASSRGLGTGETQYF TGTGCCAGCAGCAGAGGTCTCGGGACTGGGGAGACCCAGTACTTC
few TRBJ2-7 NA TRBV4-1 CASSRSLQGPEEGEQYF TGCGCCAGCAGCCGATCCCTACAGGGACCCGAGGAGGGCGAGCAGTACTTC
NA TRBJ2-1 NA TRBV7-2 CASSVAVEQFF TGTGCCAGCAGCGTAGCGGTTGAGCAGTTCTTC
NA TRBJ2-7 NA TRBV6-6 CASGRPDDIYEQYF TGTGCCAGCGGCCGTCCGGATGATATCTACGAGCAGTACTTC
few TRBJ2-5 TRBD1 TRBV6-5 CASRTDRGETQYF TGTGCCAGCAGAACAGACAGGGGAGAGACCCAGTACTTC
many TRBJ2-7 NA TRBV20-1 CSARDGTGSYEQYF TGCAGTGCTAGAGATGGAACAGGGAGCTACGAGCAGTACTTC
NA TRBJ2-1 NA TRBV20-1 CSTGTSYNEQFF TGCAGTACCGGGACTTCCTACAATGAGCAGTTCTTC
NA TRBJ2-7 NA TRBV4-1 CASSSYLGTYEQYF TGCGCCAGCAGCTCCTACCTGGGAACCTACGAGCAGTACTTC
NA TRBJ2-2 NA TRBV9 CASSVVGSANTGELFF TGTGCCAGCAGCGTAGTCGGTTCCGCGAACACCGGGGAGCTGTTTTTT
NA TRBJ2-1 TRBD2 TRBV5-1 CASSFTGLASNEQFF TGCGCCAGCAGCTTCACGGGACTAGCGTCAAATGAGCAGTTCTTC
NA TRBJ2-7 NA TRBV9 CASSKGSDSYEQYF TGTGCCAGCAGCAAAGGATCCGACAGCTACGAGCAGTACTTC
few TRBJ2-7 TRBD1 TRBV20-1 CSASAGTGEPYEQYF TGCAGTGCTAGTGCCGGGACAGGGGAACCCTACGAGCAGTACTTC
NA TRBJ1-1 TRBD1 TRBV7-2 CASSLAGTGGSNTEAFF TGTGCCAGCAGCTTAGCCGGGACAGGGGGCTCGAACACTGAAGCTTTCTTT
NA TRBJ2-7 NA TRBV15 CATSSVSGVAYNEQYF TGTGCCACCAGCAGTGTATCGGGAGTCGCCTACAATGAGCAGTACTTC